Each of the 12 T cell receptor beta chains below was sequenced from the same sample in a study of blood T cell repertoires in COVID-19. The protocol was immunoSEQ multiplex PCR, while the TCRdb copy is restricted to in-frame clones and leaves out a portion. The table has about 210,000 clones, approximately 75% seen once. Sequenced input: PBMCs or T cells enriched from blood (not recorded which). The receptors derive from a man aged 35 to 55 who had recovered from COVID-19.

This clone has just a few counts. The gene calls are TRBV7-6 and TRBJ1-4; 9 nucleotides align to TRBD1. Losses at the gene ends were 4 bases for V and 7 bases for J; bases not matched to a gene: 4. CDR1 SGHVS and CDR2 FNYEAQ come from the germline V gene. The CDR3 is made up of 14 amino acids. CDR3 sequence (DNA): TGTGCCAGCAGCTACGGGACAGGGCTTGAAAAACTGTTTTTT. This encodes CASSYGTGLEKLFF.

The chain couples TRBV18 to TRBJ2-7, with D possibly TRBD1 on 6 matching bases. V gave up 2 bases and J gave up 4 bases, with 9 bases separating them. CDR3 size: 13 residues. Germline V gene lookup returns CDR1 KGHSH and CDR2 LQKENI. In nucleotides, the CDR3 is TGTGCCAGCTCACCATTCGGACAGTACGAGCAGTACTTC. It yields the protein CASSPFGQYEQYF.

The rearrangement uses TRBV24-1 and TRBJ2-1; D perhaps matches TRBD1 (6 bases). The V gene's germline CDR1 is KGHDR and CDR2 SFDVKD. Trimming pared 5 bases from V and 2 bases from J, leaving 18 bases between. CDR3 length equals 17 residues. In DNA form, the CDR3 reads TGTGCCACCAGTGGCCCTCGCCCCGGGACACCCTACAATGAGCAGTTCTTC. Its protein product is CATSGPRPGTPYNEQFF.

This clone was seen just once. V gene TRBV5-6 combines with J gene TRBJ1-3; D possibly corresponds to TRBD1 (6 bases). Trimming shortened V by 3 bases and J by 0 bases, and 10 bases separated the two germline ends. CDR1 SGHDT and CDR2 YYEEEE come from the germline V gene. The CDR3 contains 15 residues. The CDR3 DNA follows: TGTGCCAGCAGCTACAGGGAGCGCTCTGGAAACACCATATATTTT. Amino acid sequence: CASSYRERSGNTIYF.

CDR3 bases: TGCGCCAGCAAAACGACAGGGCTGGACGACGAGCAGTACTTC. This sequence encodes CASKTTGLDDEQYF. The chain recombines TRBV5-1 with TRBJ2-7; 7 nucleotides align to TRBD1. Germline-derived CDR1 and CDR2 are SGHRS and YFSETQ. The CDR3 is 14 residues long. Trimming cost V 6 bases and J 5 bases; bases outside gene matches: 11. The variable domain in full, completed from reference TRBV5-1 and TRBJ2-7, reads KAGVTQTPRYLIKTRGQQVTLSCSPISGHRSVSWYQQTPGQGLQFLFEYFSETQRNKGNFPGRFSGRQFSNSRSEMNVSTLELGDSALYLCASKTTGLDDEQYFGPGTRLTVT.

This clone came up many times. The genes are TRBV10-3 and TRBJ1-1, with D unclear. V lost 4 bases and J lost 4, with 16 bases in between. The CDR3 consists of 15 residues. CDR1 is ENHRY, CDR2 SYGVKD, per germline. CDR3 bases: TGTGCCATCAGTGCCTTGGGAGGCTCTAGCACTGAAGCTTTCTTT. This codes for CAISALGGSSTEAFF.

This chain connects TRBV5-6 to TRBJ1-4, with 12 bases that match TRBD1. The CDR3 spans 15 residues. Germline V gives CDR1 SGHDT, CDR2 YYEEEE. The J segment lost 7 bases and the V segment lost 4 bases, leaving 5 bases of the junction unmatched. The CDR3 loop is CASSTGQGAAEKLFF. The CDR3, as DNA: TGTGCCAGCAGCACGGGACAGGGGGCGGCTGAAAAACTGTTTTTT.

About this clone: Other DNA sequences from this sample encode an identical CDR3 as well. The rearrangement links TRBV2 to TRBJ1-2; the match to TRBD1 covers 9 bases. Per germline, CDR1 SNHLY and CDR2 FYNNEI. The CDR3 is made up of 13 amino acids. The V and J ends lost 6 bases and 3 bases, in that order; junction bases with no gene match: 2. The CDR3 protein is CASSRTGDYGYTF. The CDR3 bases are TGTGCCAGCAGCCGGACAGGGGACTATGGCTACACCTTC.

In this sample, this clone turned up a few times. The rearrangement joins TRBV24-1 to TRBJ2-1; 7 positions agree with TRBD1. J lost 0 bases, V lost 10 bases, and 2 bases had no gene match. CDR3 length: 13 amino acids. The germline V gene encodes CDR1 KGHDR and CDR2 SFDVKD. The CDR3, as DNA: TGTGCCACTCGGGACAGCTCCTACAATGAGCAGTTCTTC. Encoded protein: CATRDSSYNEQFF.

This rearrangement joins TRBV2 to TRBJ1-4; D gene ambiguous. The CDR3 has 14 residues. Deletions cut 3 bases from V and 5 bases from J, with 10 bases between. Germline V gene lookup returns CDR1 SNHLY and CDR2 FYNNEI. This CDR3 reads CASSERRRNEKLFF. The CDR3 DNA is TGTGCCAGCAGTGAGAGACGGAGGAATGAAAAACTGTTTTTT.

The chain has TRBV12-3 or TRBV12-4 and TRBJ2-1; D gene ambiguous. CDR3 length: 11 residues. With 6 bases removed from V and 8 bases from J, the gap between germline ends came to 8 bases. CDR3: CASSFRDEQFF. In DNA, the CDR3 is TGTGCCAGCAGCTTCCGGGATGAGCAGTTCTTC.

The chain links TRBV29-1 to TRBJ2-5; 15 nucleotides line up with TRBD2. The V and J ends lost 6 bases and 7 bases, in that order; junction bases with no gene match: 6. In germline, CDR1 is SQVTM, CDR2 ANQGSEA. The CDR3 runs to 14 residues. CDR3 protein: CSVGLAGGARTQYF. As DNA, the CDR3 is TGCAGCGTAGGACTAGCGGGGGGGGCAAGGACCCAGTACTTC.